This T cell receptor (beta chain) was captured by sequencing in a study of blood T cell repertoires in COVID-19. For the study at large: Sources were T cells, B-cell-depleted T cells, or PBMCs; the material itself was cDNA or gDNA.

Generated by immunoSEQ multiplex PCR, the TCRdb table keeps only in-frame clones and is missing some. The sample lists hundreds of thousands of clones; around 83% were seen once. Germline CDR1 reads SGHRS; CDR2 reads YFSETQ. The CDR3 sequence is 20 residues long. Losses at the gene ends were 4 bases for V and 0 bases for J; bases not matched to a gene: 15. Sequenced sample: PBMCs or T cells enriched from blood (not recorded which). The source of this sequence is a man in his forties who had been exposed to COVID-19. The rearrangement joins TRBV5-1 to TRBJ2-3, with 12 nucleotides matching TRBD1. Written as DNA, the CDR3 is TGCGCCAGCAGCCCCACCGGGACAGGGGGCGATGCTGCTAGCACAGATACGCAGTATTTT. Its protein is CASSPTGTGGDAASTDTQYF. Combining the CDR3 with reference TRBV5-1 and TRBJ2-3 gives the whole variable domain KAGVTQTPRYLIKTRGQQVTLSCSPISGHRSVSWYQQTPGQGLQFLFEYFSETQRNKGNFPGRFSGRQFSNSRSEMNVSTLELGDSALYLCASSPTGTGGDAASTDTQYFGPGTRLTVL.